A selection of T cell receptor beta chains follows, all from one sample in a study of early stage breast cancer tumors. Produced via immunoSEQ multiplex PCR; TCRdb's table is partial and in-frame only. The table has tens of thousands of clones, approximately 79% seen once. The sequenced material came from blood. These TCRs come from a person aged 55 to 75 with breast cancer. Each CDR3 is given with its conserved first and last residue. A D gene is named only where the DNA matches it firmly. Clone size is given for some rows only: seen once, a few or many times, or a class if the clone is expanded.

. TRBJ1-5 TRBV27 15 . TGTGCCAGCAGTTCAGGGGACCCGCTCAATCAGCCCCAGCATTTT CASSSGDPLNQPQHF
. TRBJ2-1 TRBV6-6 14 . TGTGCCAGCAGTTACTCGGGCAGGGTCAATGAGCAGTTCTTC CASSYSGRVNEQFF
. TRBJ2-2 TRBV5-4 12 . TGTGCCAGCATGGTGAACACCGGGGAGCTGTTTTTT CASMVNTGELFF
. TRBJ2-5 TRBV6-6 15 TRBD1 TGTGCCAGCAGTACTACATTGGGACAGGGCGAGACCCAGTACTTC CASSTTLGQGETQYF
. TRBJ1-4 TRBV4-1 14 . TGCGCCAGCAGCCAGGGCACTCGCCGGGAAAAACTGTTTTTT CASSQGTRREKLFF
. TRBJ1-1 TRBV7-9 16 . TGTGCCAGCAGCTTAGCTAAGGCGGGGAGCGTGGCTGAAGCTTTCTTT CASSLAKAGSVAEAFF
. TRBJ2-7 TRBV7-9 15 TRBD2 TGTGCCAGCAGCCGGACTAGCGGGAGTTCCTACGAGCAGTACTTC CASSRTSGSSYEQYF
. TRBJ1-5 TRBV19 13 . TGTGCCAGTGCCCTTATGGGAAATCAGCCCCAGCATTTT CASALMGNQPQHF
. TRBJ2-7 TRBV18 12 . TGTGCCAGCTCACCGGCCCCCTACGAGCAGTACTTC CASSPAPYEQYF
. TRBJ2-5 TRBV27 13 . TGTGCCAGCAGACCCTGGACAGAAGAGACCCAGTACTTC CASRPWTEETQYF
few TRBJ1-5 TRBV2 14 . TGTGCCAGCAAGGGGGGTTCTAGCAATCAGCCCCAGCATTTT CASKGGSSNQPQHF
. TRBJ2-2 TRBV7-6 19 TRBD2 TGTGCCAGCAGCCCCGGATTGGCGGGAGGGCCGTTAGACACCGGGGAGCTGTTTTTT CASSPGLAGGPLDTGELFF
. TRBJ2-5 TRBV18 14 TRBD2 TGTGCCAGCTCACGGAACGGGGGGGCAGAGACCCAGTACTTC CASSRNGGAETQYF
. TRBJ2-5 TRBV6-1 13 . TGTGCCAGCAGTGAAGGAGGGGACGAGACCCAGTACTTC CASSEGGDETQYF
. TRBJ2-7 TRBV11-2 15 . TGTGCCAGCAGCTCTGGATCCTGGTACGCCTACGAGCAGTACTTC CASSSGSWYAYEQYF
. TRBJ2-3 TRBV9 16 TRBD1 TGTGCCAGCAGCGCTAAGGACAGGAGGCTCACAGATACGCAGTATTTT CASSAKDRRLTDTQYF
. TRBJ2-1 TRBV5-1 16 TRBD2 TGCGCCAGCAGCTTGGAATCGCCGGGGGGCTACAATGAGCAGTTCTTC CASSLESPGGYNEQFF
. TRBJ1-6 TRBV18 15 . TGTGCCAGCTCTCCAAACCAGGGTGGAGATTCACCCCTCCACTTT CASSPNQGGDSPLHF
. TRBJ2-7 TRBV7-2 15 TRBD2 TGTGCCAGCAGCCCAGCCCGGGGGGGACGGGGCGAGCAGTACTTC CASSPARGGRGEQYF
. TRBJ1-2 TRBV6-1 15 . TGTGCCAGCAGTGAAGTTGTTGGCGGAATCTATGGCTACACCTTC CASSEVVGGIYGYTF
. TRBJ2-3 TRBV18 15 . TGTGCCAGCTCACCCGCAGGGCTAGCTTCAGATACGCAGTATTTT CASSPAGLASDTQYF
. TRBJ1-1 TRBV18 12 . TGTGCCAGCTCCAAGACGGGGACTGAAGCTTTCTTT CASSKTGTEAFF
few TRBJ2-7 TRBV18 18 TRBD2 TGTGCCAGCTCACCCGGGACTAGCGGGAGGGCCCGTACCTACGAGCAGTACTTC CASSPGTSGRARTYEQYF
. TRBJ2-5 TRBV14 13 . TGTGCCAGCAGCCCCGTGGATCGGGTGACCCAGTACTTC CASSPVDRVTQYF
. TRBJ2-1 TRBV18 15 TRBD2 TGTGCCAGCTCACCACGGGGGGGCTCCTACAATGAGCAGTTCTTC CASSPRGGSYNEQFF